The T cell receptor (beta chain) under discussion was sequenced for a study of OX40 agonist ivuxolimab in advanced cancers. Findings and caveats of the study: Patients who responded partially at 0.1-3.0 mg/kg showed clonal expansion ranking among the lowest.

Trimming cost V 3 bases and J 1 base, with 6 bases left between them. This CDR3 is built from 13 residues. Germline CDR1 and CDR2: LNHDA and SQIVND (reference sequence). Sequencing was performed with immunoSEQ multiplex PCR; in TCRdb, only in-frame clones are kept and a portion is missing. In the table there are about 73,000 clones, more than 75% of which are singletons. About this clone itself: Its cognate antigen is unknown.

The genes are TRBV19 and TRBJ1-1; D gene unclear. The sample consisted of CD4+ or CD8+ T cells sorted from blood, taken in a trial of the OX40 agonist ivuxolimab. The TCR comes from an adult with an advanced solid tumor such as melanoma, head and neck, liver or kidney cancer. Here the CDR3 reads CASSIGKNTEAFF. The CDR3 DNA reads as TGTGCCAGTAGTATTGGCAAGAACACTGAAGCTTTCTTT.